One TCR beta chain is described in this entry. There is no known antigen for this receptor. Within one base of it there is no much larger clone, and no base qualities were kept. The Qiagen DNeasy kit was used to extract genomic DNA from unsorted PBMCs and from the negatively selected CD4+ and CD8+ fractions. TCR beta CDR3 regions were amplified by immunoSEQ multiplex PCR using primers annealing to V and J segments. A synthetic immune receptor repertoire was used to minimize amplification bias, and remaining bias was computationally removed after sequencing. Turning to the authors' computational methods: Repertoire diversity was quantified as the Shannon entropy index using custom Python scripts. Unsorted, CD4+ and CD8+ repertoires were analyzed separately, except for combined analyses in which CD4+ and CD8+ sequences were merged in silico. Clonal expansion was defined as a frequency increase of at least 2-fold after treatment compared with C1D1, and clones undetected at baseline were assigned a pseudocount of 0.5. Clones with 0 or 1 copy at C1D1 were defined as singleton clones, while clones with 2 or more copies were defined as non-singleton clones. Clones expanded in unsorted samples were labelled as CD4+, CD8+ or unknown by matching protein sequences in sorted samples from the same patient. Diversity changes from C1D1 to C4D1 were tested in paired samples using Wilcoxon tests. TCRdb obtained this table from immuneACCESS and retained in-frame rearrangements with V and J assigned. These tables miss some clones; where compared with another copy, unresolved V genes account for less than half of the shortfall, and the remainder is unexplained. V and J calls and clone size come straight from that table; D and trimming were deduced from the DNA. In all, the sample holds 130,000 to 150,000 clones, and 78% of those were seen once. The ten largest make up roughly 9.2% of the sample.

In the paper's terms, the time point label means: cycle 2 day 1 (C2D1) of nivolumab. Every trial patient had relapsed after autologous stem cell transplantation, and cohorts A, B and C differed in prior brentuximab vedotin exposure. The trial cohort was composed of around 60 patients with relapsed/refractory classical Hodgkin lymphoma, for whom complete response, partial response or progressive disease was recorded as best overall response. Single-agent nivolumab was administered to trial patients in the multi-cohort phase II CheckMate 205 trial. An independent review committee assessed best overall response by applying the 2007 International Working Group response criteria. PBMCs from the trial were collected at three points: immediately before nivolumab initiation (C1D1), and during therapy at cycle 2 day 1 and cycle 4 day 1. Peripheral blood was collected in 8 mL Vacutainer Cell Preparation Tubes, from which PBMCs were isolated by centrifugation and then cryopreserved.

The CDR3, from cysteine to phenylalanine, totals 14 residues. Only the CDR3 DNA is retained, 42 bases long and in frame from the first base. The germline V gene encodes CDR1 LGHNA and CDR2 YNFKEQ. V is reduced by 0 bases and J by 2 bases, leaving a spacing of 6 bases between them. This sample was included in a study of PD-1 blockade in classical Hodgkin lymphoma (dated by TCRdb to about 2020). With regard to the full study: Nivolumab dosing was 3 mg/kg intravenously every 2 weeks, continuing until either disease progression or unacceptable toxicity. The study used CyTOF and TCR beta sequencing to define a peripheral blood immune signature of response to PD-1 blockade in classical Hodgkin lymphoma. Findings and caveats that apply to the study as a whole: CD4+ but not CD8+ TCR diversity rose significantly by C4D1 (p=0.0027 vs p=0.16), most apparent in complete responders (p=0.02). Trial patients with a complete response had baseline diversity similar to that of newly diagnosed patients, while partial responders and progressors had significantly lower diversity. Baseline TCR diversity was reported to be lower in newly diagnosed patients than in healthy donors and to be lower still in relapsed/refractory patients. Lower diversity was seen in patients whose nivolumab began less than 1 year after ASCT, and these patients were left out of later analyses so that immune reconstitution would not confound the results. The study was restricted to a single clinical trial cohort, and the causes of repertoire differences, possibly disease activity or prior therapy, were left undefined.

The TCR comes from a human donor with classical Hodgkin lymphoma. The sequencing here drew on peripheral blood mononuclear cells (PBMCs), taken before the second cycle of nivolumab. In this chain, TRBV4-2 is recombined with TRBJ2-3; possibly the D gene is TRBD1, per 5 matching bases. The nucleotides are TGTGCCAGCAGCCAAGAGGACATCACAGATACGCAGTATTTT. Its amino acids are CASSQEDITDTQYF.